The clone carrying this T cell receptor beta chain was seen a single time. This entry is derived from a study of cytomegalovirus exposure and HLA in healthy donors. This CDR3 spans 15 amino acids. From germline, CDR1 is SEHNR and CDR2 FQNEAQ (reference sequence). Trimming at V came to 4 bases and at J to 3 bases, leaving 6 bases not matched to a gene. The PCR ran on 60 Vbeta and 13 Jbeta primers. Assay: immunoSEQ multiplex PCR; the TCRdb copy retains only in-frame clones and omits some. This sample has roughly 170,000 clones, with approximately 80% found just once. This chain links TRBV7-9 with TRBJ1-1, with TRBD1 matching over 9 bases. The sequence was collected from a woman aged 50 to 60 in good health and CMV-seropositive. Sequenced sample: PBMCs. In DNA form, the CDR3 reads TGTGCCAGCAGCTCAAGCGACAGGGGGTACACTGAAGCTTTCTTT. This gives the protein CASSSSDRGYTEAFF.